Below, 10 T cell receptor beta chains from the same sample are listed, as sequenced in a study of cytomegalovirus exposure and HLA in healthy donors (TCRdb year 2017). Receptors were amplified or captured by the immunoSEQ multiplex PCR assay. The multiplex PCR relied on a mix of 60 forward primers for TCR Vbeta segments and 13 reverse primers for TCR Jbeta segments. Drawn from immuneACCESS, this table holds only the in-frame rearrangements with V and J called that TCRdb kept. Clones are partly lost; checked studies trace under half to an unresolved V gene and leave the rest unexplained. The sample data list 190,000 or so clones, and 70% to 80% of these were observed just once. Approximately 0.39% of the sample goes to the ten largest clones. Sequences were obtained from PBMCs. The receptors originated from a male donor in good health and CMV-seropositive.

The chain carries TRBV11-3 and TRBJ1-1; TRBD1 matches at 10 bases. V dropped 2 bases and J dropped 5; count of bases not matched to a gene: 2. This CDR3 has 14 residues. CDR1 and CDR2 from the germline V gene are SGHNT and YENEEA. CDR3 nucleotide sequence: TGTGCCAGCAGCTTACAGGGACAGGGGACTGAAGCTTTCTTT. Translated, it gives CASSLQGQGTEAFF.

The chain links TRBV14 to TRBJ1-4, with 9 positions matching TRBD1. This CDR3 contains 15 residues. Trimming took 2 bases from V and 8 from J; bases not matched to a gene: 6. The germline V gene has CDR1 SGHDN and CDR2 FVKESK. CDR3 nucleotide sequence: TGTGCCAGCAGCCAACAGCCAGGGACAGGGGAAAAACTGTTTTTT. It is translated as CASSQQPGTGEKLFF.

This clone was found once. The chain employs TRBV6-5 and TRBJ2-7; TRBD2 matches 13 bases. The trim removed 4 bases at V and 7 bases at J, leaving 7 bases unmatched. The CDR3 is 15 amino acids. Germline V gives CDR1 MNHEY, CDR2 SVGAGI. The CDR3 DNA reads TGTGCCAGCAGTTCCACTAGCGGGAGGGCCTGGGAGCAGTACTTC. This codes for CASSSTSGRAWEQYF.

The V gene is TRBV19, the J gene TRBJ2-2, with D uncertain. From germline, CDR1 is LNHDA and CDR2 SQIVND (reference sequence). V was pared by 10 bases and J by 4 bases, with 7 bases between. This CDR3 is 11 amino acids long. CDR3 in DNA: TGTGCCAACCGGTTCACCGGGGAGCTGTTTTTT. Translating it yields CANRFTGELFF.

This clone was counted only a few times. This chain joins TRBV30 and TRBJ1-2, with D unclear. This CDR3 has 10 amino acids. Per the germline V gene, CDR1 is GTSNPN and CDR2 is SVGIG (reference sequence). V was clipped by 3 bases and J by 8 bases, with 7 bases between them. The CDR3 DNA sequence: TGTGCCTGGAGAGAACGGGGCTACACCTTC. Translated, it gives CAWRERGYTF. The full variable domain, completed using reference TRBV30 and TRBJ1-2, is SQTIHQWPATLVQPVGSPLSLECTVEGTSNPNLYWYRQAAGRGLQLLFYSVGIGQISSEVPQNLSASRPQDRQFILSSKKLLLSDSGFYLCAWRERGYTFGSGTRLTVV.

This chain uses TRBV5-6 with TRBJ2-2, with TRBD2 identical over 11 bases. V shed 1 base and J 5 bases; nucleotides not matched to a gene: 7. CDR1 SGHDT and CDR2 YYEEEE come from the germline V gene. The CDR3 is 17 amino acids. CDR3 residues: CASSLILAGGSTGELFF. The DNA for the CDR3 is TGTGCCAGCAGCTTGATTCTAGCGGGGGGAAGTACCGGGGAGCTGTTTTTT. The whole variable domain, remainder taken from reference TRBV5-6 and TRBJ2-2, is DAGVTQSPTHLIKTRGQQVTLRCSPKSGHDTVSWYQQALGQGPQFIFQYYEEEERQRGNFPDRFSGHQFPNYSSELNVNALLLGDSALYLCASSLILAGGSTGELFFGEGSRLTVL.

CDR3 bases: TGTGCCAGCAGCGTAAGGGTCCAGGGTGGCAATGAGCAGTTCTTC. This gives the protein CASSVRVQGGNEQFF. The chain carries TRBV6-1 and TRBJ2-1, with D maybe TRBD1 (5 bases). Trimming shortened V by 6 bases and J by 6 bases, and 18 bases separated the two germline ends. The CDR3 has 15 residues. CDR1 MNHNS and CDR2 SASEGT come from the germline V gene.

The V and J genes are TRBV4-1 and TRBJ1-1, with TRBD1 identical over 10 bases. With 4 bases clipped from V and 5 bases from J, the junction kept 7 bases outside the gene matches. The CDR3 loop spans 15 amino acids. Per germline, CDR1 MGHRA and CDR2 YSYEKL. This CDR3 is CASSRGSGQGTEAFF. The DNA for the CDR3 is TGCGCCAGCAGCCGGGGGTCGGGACAGGGGACTGAAGCTTTCTTT.

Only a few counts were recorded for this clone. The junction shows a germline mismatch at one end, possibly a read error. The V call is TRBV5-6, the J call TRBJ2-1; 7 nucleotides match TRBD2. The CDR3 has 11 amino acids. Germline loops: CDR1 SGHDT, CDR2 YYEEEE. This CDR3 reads CASSLAGRGLF. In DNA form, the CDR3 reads TGTGCCAGCAGCTTAGCGGGACGAGGTCTCTTC. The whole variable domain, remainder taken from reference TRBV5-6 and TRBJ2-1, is DAGVTQSPTHLIKTRGQQVTLRCSPKSGHDTVSWYQQALGQGPQFIFQYYEEEERQRGNFPDRFSGHQFPNYSSELNVNALLLGDSALYLCASSLAGRGLFGPGTRLTVL.

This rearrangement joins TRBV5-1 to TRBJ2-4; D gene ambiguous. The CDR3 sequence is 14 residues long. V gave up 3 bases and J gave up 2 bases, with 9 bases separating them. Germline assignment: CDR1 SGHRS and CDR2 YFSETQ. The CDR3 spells CASSSSGSKNIQYF. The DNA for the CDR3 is TGCGCCAGCAGCTCCAGTGGTTCCAAAAACATTCAGTACTTC.